This TCR beta chain was documented in a study of blood T cell repertoires in COVID-19. Whole-study context: Researchers got acute and convalescent COVID-19 samples from the United States, Italy and Spain.

While infection was still active, Seattle patients were enrolled and then followed longitudinally. Authors' processing steps: Amplification of reference gene primers was used by the study to estimate nucleated cell counts. The assay was immunoSEQ multiplex PCR, and TCRdb's table has in-frame clones only and misses some. V, J and clone size were drawn from that table, and D and trimming were deduced from the DNA. The sample holds around 260,000 clones, around 82% seen once. Germline assignment: CDR1 SEHNR and CDR2 FQNEAQ (reference sequence). V was cut by 5 bases and J by 6 bases, with 22 bases left in between. The CDR3 loop spans 17 amino acids. This clone showed up just once.

Sequencing input: peripheral blood. This receptor was taken from a person in their 70s with COVID-19, enrolled during active disease. This chain connects TRBV7-9 to TRBJ2-2, with D maybe TRBD2 (6 bases). This CDR3 is CASSVSTAGSFPGELFF. In DNA, the CDR3 is TGTGCCAGCAGCGTCTCGACTGCCGGGAGCTTTCCCGGGGAGCTGTTTTTT. Supplemented by reference TRBV7-9 and TRBJ2-2, the full variable domain reads DTGVSQNPRHKITKRGQNVTFRCDPISEHNRLYWYRQTLGQGPEFLTYFQNEAQLEKSRLLSDRFSAERPKGSFSTLEIQRTEQGDSAMYLCASSVSTAGSFPGELFFGEGSRLTVL.